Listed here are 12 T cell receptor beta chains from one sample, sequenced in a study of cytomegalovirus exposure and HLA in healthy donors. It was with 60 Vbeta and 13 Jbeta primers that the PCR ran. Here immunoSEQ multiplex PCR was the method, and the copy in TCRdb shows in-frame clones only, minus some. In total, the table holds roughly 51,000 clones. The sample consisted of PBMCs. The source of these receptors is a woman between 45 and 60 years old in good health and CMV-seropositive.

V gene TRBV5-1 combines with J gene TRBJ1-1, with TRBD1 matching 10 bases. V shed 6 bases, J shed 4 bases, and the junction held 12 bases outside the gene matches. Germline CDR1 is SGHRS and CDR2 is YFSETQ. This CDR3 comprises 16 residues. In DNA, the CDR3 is TGCGCCAGCACCCAGACAGGGGGCGGAGGCAGCACTGAAGCTTTCTTT. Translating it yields CASTQTGGGGSTEAFF.

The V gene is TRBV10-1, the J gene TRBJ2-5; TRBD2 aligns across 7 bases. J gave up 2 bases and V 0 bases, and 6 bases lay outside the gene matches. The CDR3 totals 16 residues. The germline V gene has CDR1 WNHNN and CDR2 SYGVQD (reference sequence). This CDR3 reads CASSESSGLAQETQYF. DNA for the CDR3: TGCGCCAGCAGTGAGTCTAGCGGGTTGGCTCAAGAGACCCAGTACTTC.

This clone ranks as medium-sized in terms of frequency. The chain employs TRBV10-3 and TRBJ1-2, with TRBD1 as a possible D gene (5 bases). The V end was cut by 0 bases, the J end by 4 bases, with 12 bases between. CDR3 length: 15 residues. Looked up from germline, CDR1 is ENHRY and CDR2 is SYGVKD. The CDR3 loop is CAISESFGQGYGYTF. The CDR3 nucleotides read TGTGCCATCAGTGAGTCATTTGGCCAGGGCTATGGCTACACCTTC.

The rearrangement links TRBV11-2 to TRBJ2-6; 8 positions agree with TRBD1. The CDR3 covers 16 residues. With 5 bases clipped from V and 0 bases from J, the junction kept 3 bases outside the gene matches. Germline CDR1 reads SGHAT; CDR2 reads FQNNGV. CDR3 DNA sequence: TGTGCCAGCAGCCCAGGGGGCAGCTCTGGGGCCAACGTCCTGACTTTC. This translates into CASSPGGSSGANVLTF.

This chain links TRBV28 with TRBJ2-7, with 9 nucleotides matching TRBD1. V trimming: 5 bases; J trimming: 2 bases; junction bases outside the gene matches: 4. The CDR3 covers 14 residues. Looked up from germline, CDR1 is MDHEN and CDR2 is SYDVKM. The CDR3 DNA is TGTGCCAGCAGTCTTCGACAGGGGGCCTACGAGCAGTACTTC. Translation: CASSLRQGAYEQYF.

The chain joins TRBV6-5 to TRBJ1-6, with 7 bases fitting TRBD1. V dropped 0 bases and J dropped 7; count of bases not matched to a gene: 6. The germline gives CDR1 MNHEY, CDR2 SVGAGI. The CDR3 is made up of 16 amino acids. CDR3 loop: CASSYSGRQGNSPLHF. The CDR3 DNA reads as TGTGCCAGCAGTTACTCTGGCAGACAGGGAAATTCACCCCTCCACTTT.

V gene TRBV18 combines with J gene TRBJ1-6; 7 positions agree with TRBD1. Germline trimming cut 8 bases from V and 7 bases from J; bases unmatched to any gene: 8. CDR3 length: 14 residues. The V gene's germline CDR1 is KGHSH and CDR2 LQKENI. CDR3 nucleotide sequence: TGTGCCAGCCTATTGGACAGGAACAATTCACCCCTCCACTTT. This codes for CASLLDRNNSPLHF.

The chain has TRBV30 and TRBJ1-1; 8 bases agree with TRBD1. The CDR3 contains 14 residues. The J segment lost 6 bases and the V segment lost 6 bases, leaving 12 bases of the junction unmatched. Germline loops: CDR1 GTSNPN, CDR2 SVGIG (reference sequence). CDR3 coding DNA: TGTGCCTGCACAGGGGGACACGGCGGTTCTGAAGCTTTCTTT. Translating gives CACTGGHGGSEAFF.

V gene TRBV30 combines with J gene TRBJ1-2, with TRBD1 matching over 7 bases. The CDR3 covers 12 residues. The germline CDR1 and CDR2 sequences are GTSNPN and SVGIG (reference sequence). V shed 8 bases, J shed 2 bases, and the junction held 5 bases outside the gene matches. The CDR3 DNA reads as TGTGCCACTCGGGACAGAAACTATGGCTACACCTTC. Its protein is CATRDRNYGYTF.

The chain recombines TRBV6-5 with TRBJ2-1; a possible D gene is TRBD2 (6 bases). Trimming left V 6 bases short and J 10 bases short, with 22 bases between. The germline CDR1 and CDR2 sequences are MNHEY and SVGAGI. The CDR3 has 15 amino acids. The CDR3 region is CASRAGTPRYGEQFF. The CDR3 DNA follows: TGTGCCAGCAGGGCCGGGACTCCCAGATACGGGGAGCAGTTCTTC.

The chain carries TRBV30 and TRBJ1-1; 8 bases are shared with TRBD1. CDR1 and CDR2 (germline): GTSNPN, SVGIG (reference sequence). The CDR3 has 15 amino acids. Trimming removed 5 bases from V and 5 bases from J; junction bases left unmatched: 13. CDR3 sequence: CAWGLAGGMVTEAFF. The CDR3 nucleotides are TGTGCCTGGGGCCTGGCAGGGGGCATGGTAACTGAAGCTTTCTTT. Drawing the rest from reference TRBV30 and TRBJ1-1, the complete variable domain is SQTIHQWPATLVQPVGSPLSLECTVEGTSNPNLYWYRQAAGRGLQLLFYSVGIGQISSEVPQNLSASRPQDRQFILSSKKLLLSDSGFYLCAWGLAGGMVTEAFFGQGTRLTVV.

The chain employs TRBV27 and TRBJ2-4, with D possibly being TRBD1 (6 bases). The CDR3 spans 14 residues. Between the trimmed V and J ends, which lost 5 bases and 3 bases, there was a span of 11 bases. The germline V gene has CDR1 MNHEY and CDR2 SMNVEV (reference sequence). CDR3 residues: CASSPLDSKNIQYF. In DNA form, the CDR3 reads TGTGCCAGCAGTCCGCTGGACAGCAAAAACATTCAGTACTTC.